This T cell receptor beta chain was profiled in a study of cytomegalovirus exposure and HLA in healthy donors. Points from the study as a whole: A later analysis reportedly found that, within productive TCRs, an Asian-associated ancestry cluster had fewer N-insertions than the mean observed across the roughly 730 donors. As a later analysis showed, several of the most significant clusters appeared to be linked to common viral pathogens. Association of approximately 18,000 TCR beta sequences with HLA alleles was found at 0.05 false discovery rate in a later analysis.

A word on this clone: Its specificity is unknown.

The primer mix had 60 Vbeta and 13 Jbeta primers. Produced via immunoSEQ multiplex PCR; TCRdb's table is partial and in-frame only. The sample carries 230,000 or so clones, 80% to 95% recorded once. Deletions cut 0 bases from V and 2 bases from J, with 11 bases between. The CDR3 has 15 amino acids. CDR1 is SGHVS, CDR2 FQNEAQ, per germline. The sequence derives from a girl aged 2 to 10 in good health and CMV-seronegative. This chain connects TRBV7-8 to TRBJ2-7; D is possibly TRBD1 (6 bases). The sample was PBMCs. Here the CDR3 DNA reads TGTGCCAGCAGCTTAGCTTTCGGACAGACCTACGAGCAGTACTTC. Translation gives CASSLAFGQTYEQYF. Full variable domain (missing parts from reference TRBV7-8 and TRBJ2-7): GAGVSQSPRYKVAKRGQDVALRCDPISGHVSLFWYQQALGQGPEFLTYFQNEAQLDKSGLPSDRFFAERPEGSVSTLKIQRTQQEDSAVYLCASSLAFGQTYEQYFGPGTRLTVT.